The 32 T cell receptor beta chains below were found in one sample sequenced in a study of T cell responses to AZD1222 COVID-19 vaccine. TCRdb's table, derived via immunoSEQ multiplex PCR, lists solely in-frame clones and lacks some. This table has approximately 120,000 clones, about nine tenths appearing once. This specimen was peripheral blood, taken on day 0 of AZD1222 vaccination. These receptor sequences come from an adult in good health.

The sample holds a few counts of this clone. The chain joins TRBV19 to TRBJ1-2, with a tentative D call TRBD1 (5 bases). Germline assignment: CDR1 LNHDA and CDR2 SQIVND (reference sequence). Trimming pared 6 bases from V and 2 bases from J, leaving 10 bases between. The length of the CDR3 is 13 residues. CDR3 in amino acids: CASREGRNYGYTF. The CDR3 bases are TGTGCCAGTAGAGAGGGGCGCAACTATGGCTACACCTTC.

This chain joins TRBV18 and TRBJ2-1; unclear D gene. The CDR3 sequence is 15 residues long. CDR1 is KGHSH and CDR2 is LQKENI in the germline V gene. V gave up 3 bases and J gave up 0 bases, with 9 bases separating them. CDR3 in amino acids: CASSPAVSSYNEQFF. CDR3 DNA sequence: TGTGCCAGCTCACCTGCGGTGAGCTCCTACAATGAGCAGTTCTTC.

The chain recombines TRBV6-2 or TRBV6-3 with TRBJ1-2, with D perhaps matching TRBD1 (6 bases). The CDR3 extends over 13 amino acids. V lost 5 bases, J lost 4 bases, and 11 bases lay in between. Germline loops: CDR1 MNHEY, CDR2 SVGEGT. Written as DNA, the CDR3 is TGTGCCAGCAGTCAAGCAGGGGTCTATGGCTACACCTTC. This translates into CASSQAGVYGYTF.

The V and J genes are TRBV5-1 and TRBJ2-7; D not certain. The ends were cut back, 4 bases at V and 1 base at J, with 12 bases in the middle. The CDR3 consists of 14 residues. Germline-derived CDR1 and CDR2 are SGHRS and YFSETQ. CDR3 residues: CASSPGPFSYEQYF. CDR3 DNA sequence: TGCGCCAGCAGCCCCGGGCCCTTTTCCTACGAGCAGTACTTC.

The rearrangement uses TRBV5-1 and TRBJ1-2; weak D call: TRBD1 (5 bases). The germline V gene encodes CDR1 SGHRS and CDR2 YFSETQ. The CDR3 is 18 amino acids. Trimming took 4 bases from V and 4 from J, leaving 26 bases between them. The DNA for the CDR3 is TGCGCCAGCAGCCCTCTAGGTAGGAGCCCGCAAGGGGTCTATGGCTACACCTTC. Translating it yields CASSPLGRSPQGVYGYTF.

The CDR3 DNA follows: TGTGCCAGTAGGGAGGGCCCAACAGGTCAGCCCCAGCATTTT. Translated: CASREGPTGQPQHF. The V and J genes are TRBV19 and TRBJ1-5; TRBD1 might be the D (5 bases). This CDR3 is 14 amino acids long. CDR1 and CDR2 (germline): LNHDA, SQIVND (reference sequence). V shed 6 bases and J shed 6 bases, with 15 bases lying between them.

The CDR3 sequence: CASSQELRRRGRDNEQFF. CDR3 in DNA: TGTGCCAGCAGCCAAGAGCTCCGGCGCAGGGGGCGCGACAATGAGCAGTTCTTC. The chain carries TRBV3-1 (or the pseudogene TRBV3-2) and TRBJ2-1; 8 positions agree with TRBD1. The CDR3 has 18 residues. The junction had 12 bases not matched to a gene; V was cut back by 0 bases and J by 5 bases. In germline, CDR1 is LGHDT, CDR2 YNNKEL (reference sequence).

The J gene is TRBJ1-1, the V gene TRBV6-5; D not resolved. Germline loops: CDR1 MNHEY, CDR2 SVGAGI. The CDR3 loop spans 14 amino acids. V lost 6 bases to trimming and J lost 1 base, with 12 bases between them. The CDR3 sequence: CASRGSIGNTEAFF. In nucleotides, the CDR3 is TGTGCCAGCAGGGGAAGTATTGGGAACACTGAAGCTTTCTTT.

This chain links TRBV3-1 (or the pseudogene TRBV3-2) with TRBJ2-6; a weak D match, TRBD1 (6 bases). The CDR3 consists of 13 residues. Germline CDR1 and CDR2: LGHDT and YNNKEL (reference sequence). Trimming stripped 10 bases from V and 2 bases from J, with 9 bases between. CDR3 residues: CATQGPGANVLTF. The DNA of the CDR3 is TGTGCCACACAGGGACCTGGGGCCAACGTCCTGACTTTC.

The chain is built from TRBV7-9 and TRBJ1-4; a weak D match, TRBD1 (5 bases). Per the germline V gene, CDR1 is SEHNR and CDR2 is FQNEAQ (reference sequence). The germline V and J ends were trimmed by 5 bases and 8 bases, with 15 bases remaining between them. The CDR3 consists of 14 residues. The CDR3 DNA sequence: TGTGCCAGCAGCCCGGGGGGAAAGGGGGAAAAACTGTTTTTT. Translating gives CASSPGGKGEKLFF.

The CDR3 nucleotides are TGTGCCAGCAGCGCGGGGATCTCTGGAAACACCATATATTTT. This codes for CASSAGISGNTIYF. The genes are TRBV5-5 and TRBJ1-3, with no clear D. CDR3 length: 14 amino acids. The germline gives CDR1 SGHKS, CDR2 YYEKEE (reference sequence). Trimming took 4 bases from V and 0 from J, leaving 8 bases between them.

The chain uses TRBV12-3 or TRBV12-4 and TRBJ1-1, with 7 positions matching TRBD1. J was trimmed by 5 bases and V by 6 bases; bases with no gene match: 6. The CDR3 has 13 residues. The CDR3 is CASRATGNTEAFF. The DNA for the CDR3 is TGTGCCAGCAGGGCGACAGGGAATACTGAAGCTTTCTTT.

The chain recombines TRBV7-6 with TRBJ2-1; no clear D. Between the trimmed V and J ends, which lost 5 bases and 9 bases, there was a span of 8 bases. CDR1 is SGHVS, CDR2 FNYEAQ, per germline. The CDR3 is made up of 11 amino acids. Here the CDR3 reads CASSLSSEQFF. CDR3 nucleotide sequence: TGTGCCAGCAGCCTTAGTAGTGAGCAGTTCTTC.

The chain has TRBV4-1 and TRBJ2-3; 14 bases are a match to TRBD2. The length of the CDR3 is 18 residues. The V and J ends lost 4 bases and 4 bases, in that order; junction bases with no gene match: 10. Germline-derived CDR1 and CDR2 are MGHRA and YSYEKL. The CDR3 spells CASSPSLGTSGSPDTQYF. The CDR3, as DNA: TGCGCCAGCAGCCCCTCGCTCGGGACTAGCGGGAGTCCAGATACGCAGTATTTT.

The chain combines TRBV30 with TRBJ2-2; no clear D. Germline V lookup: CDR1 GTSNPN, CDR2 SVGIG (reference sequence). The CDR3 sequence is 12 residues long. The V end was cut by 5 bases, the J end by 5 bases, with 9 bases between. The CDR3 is CAWSKGTGELFF. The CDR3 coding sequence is TGTGCCTGGTCAAAAGGGACCGGGGAGCTGTTTTTT.

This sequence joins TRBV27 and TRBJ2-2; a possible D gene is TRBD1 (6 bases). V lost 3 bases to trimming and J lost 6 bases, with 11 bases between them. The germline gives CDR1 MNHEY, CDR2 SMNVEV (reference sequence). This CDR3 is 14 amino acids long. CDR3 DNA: TGTGCCAGCAGTTTGAGACAGGCTGCCGGGGAGCTGTTTTTT. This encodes CASSLRQAAGELFF.

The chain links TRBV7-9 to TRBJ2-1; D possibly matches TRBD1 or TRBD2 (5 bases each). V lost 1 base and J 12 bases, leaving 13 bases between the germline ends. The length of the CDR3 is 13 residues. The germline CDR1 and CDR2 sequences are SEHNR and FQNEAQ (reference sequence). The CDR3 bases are TGTGCCAGCAGCTTAGTCGGGGCGAATCGGCAGTTCTTC. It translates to CASSLVGANRQFF.

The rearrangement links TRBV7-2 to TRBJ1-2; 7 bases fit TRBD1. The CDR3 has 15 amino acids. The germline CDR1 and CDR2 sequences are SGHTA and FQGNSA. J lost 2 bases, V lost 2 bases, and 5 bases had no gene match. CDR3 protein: CASSLWDRVNYGYTF. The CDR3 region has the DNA TGTGCCAGCAGCTTATGGGACAGAGTGAACTATGGCTACACCTTC.

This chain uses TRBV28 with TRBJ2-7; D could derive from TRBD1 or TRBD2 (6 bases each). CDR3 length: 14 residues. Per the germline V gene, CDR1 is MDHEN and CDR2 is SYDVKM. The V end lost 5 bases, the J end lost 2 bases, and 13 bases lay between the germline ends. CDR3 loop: CASSLGGIAYEQYF. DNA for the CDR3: TGTGCCAGCAGTCTAGGGGGGATCGCCTACGAGCAGTACTTC.

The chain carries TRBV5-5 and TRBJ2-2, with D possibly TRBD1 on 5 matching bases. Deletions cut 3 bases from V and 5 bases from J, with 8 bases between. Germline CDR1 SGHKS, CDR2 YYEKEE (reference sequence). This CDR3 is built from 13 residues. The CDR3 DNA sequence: TGTGCCAGCAGCTCGCAGGGTACCGGGGAGCTGTTTTTT. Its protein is CASSSQGTGELFF.

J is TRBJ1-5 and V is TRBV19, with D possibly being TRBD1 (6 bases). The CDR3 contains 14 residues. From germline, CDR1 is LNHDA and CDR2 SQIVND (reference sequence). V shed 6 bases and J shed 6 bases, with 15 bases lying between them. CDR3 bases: TGTGCCAGTAGGACGGACAGCGCCCTTCAGCCCCAGCATTTT. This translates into CASRTDSALQPQHF.

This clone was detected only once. The CDR3 sequence: CASSAGEMAGLNTGELFF. CDR3 nucleotide sequence: TGTGCCAGCAGCGCAGGAGAAATGGCGGGCTTGAACACCGGGGAGCTGTTTTTT. This rearrangement joins TRBV11-2 to TRBJ2-2; D perhaps matches TRBD2 (5 bases). CDR1 is SGHAT, CDR2 FQNNGV, per germline. V was shortened by 5 bases and J by 1 base, with 20 bases between the two germline ends. The CDR3 totals 18 residues.

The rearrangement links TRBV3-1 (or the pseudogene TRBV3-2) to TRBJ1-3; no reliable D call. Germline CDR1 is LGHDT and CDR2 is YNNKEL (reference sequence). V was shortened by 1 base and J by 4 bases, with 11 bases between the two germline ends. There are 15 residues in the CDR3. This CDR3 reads CASSQGSRIGNTIYF. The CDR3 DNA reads TGTGCCAGCAGCCAAGGCTCCCGGATCGGAAACACCATATATTTT.

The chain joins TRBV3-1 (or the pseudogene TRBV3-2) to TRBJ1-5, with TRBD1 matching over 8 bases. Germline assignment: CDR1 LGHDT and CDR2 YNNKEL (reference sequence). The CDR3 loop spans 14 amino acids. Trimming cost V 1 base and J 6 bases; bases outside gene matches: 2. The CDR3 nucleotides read TGTGCCAGCAGCCAAGCAGGGGGCGGTCAGCCCCAGCATTTT. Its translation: CASSQAGGGQPQHF.

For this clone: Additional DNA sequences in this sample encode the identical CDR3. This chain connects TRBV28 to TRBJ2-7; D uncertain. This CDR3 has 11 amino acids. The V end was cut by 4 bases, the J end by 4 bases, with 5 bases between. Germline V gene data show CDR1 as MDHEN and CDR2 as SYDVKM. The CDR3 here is CASSSLYEQYF. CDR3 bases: TGTGCCAGCAGTTCCCTTTACGAGCAGTACTTC. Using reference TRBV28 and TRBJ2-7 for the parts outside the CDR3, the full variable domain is DVKVTQSSRYLVKRTGEKVFLECVQDMDHENMFWYRQDPGLGLRLIYFSYDVKMKEKGDIPEGYSVSREKKERFSLILESASTNQTSMYLCASSSLYEQYFGPGTRLTVT.

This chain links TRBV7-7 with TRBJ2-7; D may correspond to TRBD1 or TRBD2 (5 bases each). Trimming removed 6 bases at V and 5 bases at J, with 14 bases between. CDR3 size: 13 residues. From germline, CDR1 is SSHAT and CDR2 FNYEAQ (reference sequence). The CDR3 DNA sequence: TGTGCCAGCAGTACCACTAGAGGGGACGAGCAGTACTTC. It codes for CASSTTRGDEQYF.

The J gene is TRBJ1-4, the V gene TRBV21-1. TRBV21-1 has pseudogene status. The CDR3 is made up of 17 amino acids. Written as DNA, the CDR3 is TGTGCCAGCAGCAAAGTCGATCCAGGGAGGGATTTCGAAAAACTGTTTTTT. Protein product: CASSKVDPGRDFEKLFF.

CDR3 DNA sequence: TGTGCCAGCAGTCCGAGACAGTTTGAAGCTTTCTTT. Its translation: CASSPRQFEAFF. The chain joins TRBV28 to TRBJ1-1; weak D call: TRBD1 (5 bases). CDR1 MDHEN and CDR2 SYDVKM come from the germline V gene. The V end lost 5 bases, the J end lost 7 bases, and 11 bases lay between the germline ends. CDR3 length: 12 amino acids.

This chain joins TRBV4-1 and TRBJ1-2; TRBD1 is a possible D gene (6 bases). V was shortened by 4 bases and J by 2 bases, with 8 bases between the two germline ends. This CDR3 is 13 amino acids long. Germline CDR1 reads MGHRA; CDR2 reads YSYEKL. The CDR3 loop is CASSPGQNYGYTF. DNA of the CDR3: TGCGCCAGCAGCCCAGGACAGAACTATGGCTACACCTTC.

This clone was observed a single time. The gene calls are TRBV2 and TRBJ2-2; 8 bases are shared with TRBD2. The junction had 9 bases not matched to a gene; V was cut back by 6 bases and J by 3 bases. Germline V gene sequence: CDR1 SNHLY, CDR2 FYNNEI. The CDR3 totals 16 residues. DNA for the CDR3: TGTGCCAGCAGCGCCGGGACTAGATATGACACCGGGGAGCTGTTTTTT. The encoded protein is CASSAGTRYDTGELFF.

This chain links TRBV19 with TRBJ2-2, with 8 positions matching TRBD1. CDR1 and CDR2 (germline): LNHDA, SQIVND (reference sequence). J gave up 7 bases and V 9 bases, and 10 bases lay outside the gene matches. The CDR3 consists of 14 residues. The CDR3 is CASGQGKSGGELFF. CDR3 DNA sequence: TGTGCCAGCGGACAGGGAAAGAGCGGCGGGGAGCTGTTTTTT.

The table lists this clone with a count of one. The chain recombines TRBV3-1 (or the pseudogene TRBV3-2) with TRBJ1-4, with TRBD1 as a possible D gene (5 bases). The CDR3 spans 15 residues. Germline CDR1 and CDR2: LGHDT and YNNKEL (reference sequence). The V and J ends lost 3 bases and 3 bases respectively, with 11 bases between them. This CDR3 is CASSQTGGSNEKLFF. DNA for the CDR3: TGTGCCAGCAGCCAGACGGGGGGGTCTAATGAAAAACTGTTTTTT.